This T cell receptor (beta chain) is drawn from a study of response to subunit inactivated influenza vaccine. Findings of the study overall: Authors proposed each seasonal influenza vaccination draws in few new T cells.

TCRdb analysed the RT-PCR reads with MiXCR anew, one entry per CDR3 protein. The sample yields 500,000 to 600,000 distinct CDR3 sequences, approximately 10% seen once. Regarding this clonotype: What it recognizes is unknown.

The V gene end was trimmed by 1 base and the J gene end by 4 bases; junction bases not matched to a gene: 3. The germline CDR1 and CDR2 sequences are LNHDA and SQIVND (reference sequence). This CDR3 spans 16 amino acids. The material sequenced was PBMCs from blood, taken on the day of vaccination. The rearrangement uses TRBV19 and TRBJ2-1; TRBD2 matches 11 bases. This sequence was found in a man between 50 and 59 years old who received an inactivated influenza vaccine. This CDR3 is CASSIVLAGAYNEQFF. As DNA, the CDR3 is TGTGCCAGTAGTATAGTACTAGCGGGGGCGTACAATGAGCAGTTCTTC.